The 27 T cell receptor beta chains below come from one sample, sequenced in a study of identical twins. TCRdb reanalysed the 5' RACE reads using MiXCR and keeps one entry per CDR3 protein. The sample lists around 470,000 distinct CDR3 sequences; 13% to 15% were seen once. These same data were also listed under a study on yellow fever vaccine responses in identical twins.

The sequenced sample consisted of CD4+ T cells sorted from blood. Every receptor here comes from a woman aged 18-29 years in good health.

The rearrangement links TRBV6-1 to TRBJ2-7; TRBD1 matches 7 bases. V dropped 9 bases and J dropped 4; count of bases not matched to a gene: 12. This CDR3 has 14 amino acids. The germline V gene has CDR1 MNHNS and CDR2 SASEGT. CDR3 protein: CASESGTVVYEQYF. The DNA for the CDR3 is TGTGCCAGTGAATCCGGGACAGTAGTTTACGAGCAGTACTTC.

Only a few counts were recorded for this clonotype. The chain is built from TRBV9 and TRBJ2-3, with D possibly being TRBD1 (6 bases). CDR1 is SGDLS, CDR2 YYNGEE, per germline. The CDR3 runs 15 residues. Trimming cost V 3 bases and J 0 bases, with 11 bases left between them. The CDR3 DNA follows: TGTGCCAGCAGCGCCCGCAGGGGTAGCACAGATACGCAGTATTTT. Protein sequence: CASSARRGSTDTQYF. Together with reference TRBV9 and TRBJ2-3, the CDR3 gives the full variable domain: DSGVTQTPKHLITATGQRVTLRCSPRSGDLSVYWYQQSLDQGLQFLIQYYNGEERAKGNILERFSAQQFPDLHSELNLSSLELGDSALYFCASSARRGSTDTQYFGPGTRLTVL.

This clonotype was counted a few times. The V gene is TRBV27, the J gene TRBJ1-5; D gene uncertain. The CDR3 extends over 16 amino acids. Trimming took off 4 bases at V and 4 bases at J, with 17 bases between the two ends. The V gene's germline CDR1 is MNHEY and CDR2 SMNVEV (reference sequence). CDR3 in DNA: TGTGCCAGCAGTTCCGGACTGGCCTCCTATAATCAGCCCCAGCATTTT. It codes for CASSSGLASYNQPQHF.

This clonotype was picked up many times. The chain is built from TRBV29-1 and TRBJ2-2; TRBD1 might be the D (6 bases). The CDR3 covers 13 residues. Trimming pared 5 bases from V and 1 base from J, leaving 8 bases between. The germline V gene encodes CDR1 SQVTM and CDR2 ANQGSEA. CDR3: CSVLTGNTGELFF. The DNA for the CDR3 is TGCAGCGTTCTGACAGGGAACACCGGGGAGCTGTTTTTT.

This clonotype was observed a handful of times. The chain uses TRBV11-2 and TRBJ2-3; no clear D gene. Trimming stripped 0 bases from V and 2 bases from J, with 6 bases between. The CDR3 sequence is 14 residues long. Looked up from germline, CDR1 is SGHAT and CDR2 is FQNNGV. CDR3 DNA: TGTGCCAGCAGCTTAGACGGAAACACAGATACGCAGTATTTT. Its protein product is CASSLDGNTDTQYF.

V and J are TRBV30 and TRBJ2-3; 10 bases align to TRBD2. The CDR3 contains 17 residues. With V trimmed by 5 bases and J by 1 base, 12 bases remained unmatched. Per germline, CDR1 GTSNPN and CDR2 SVGIG (reference sequence). The CDR3 protein is CAWGKRGGGIGTDTQYF. The CDR3 DNA is TGTGCCTGGGGCAAGCGGGGGGGCGGTATCGGCACAGATACGCAGTATTTT.

This clonotype was seen only a few times. The chain has TRBV12-3 or TRBV12-4 and TRBJ2-5, with 7 nucleotides matching TRBD1. V gave up 3 bases and J gave up 1 base; unmatched junction bases: 20. This CDR3 spans 20 amino acids. CDR3 sequence: CASSLLLSKFDRESQETQYF. The CDR3 nucleotides read TGTGCCAGCAGTTTGTTATTGTCGAAGTTTGACAGGGAGAGCCAAGAGACCCAGTACTTC.

This clonotype has more than one count but fewer than ten. The chain links TRBV7-2 to TRBJ2-1; 7 nucleotides line up with TRBD2. The CDR3 consists of 14 residues. Germline CDR1 and CDR2: SGHTA and FQGNSA. V gave up 4 bases and J gave up 6 bases; unmatched junction bases: 6. CDR3: CASSYWEGRNEQFF. CDR3 DNA sequence: TGTGCCAGCAGCTATTGGGAGGGGCGCAATGAGCAGTTCTTC.

The chain has TRBV28 and TRBJ1-1, with 8 bases that match TRBD1. Trimming took 2 bases from V and 2 from J; bases not matched to a gene: 4. CDR3 size: 15 residues. Germline CDR1 reads MDHEN; CDR2 reads SYDVKM. The CDR3 spells CASSLGQGINTEAFF. The CDR3 coding sequence is TGTGCCAGCAGTTTAGGACAGGGTATAAACACTGAAGCTTTCTTT.

Only one count was recorded for this clonotype. This chain links TRBV2 with TRBJ2-7; TRBD2 matches 7 bases. Germline loops: CDR1 SNHLY, CDR2 FYNNEI. The CDR3 extends over 14 amino acids. V was pared by 8 bases and J by 0 bases, with 7 bases of the junction left unmatched. Here the CDR3 DNA reads TGTGCCAGCTTAAGGACTAGGGCCTCCTACGAGCAGTACTTC. Amino acid sequence: CASLRTRASYEQYF.

The chain recombines TRBV12-3 or TRBV12-4 with TRBJ2-3, with D possibly matching TRBD2 (6 bases). This CDR3 has 16 residues. Trimming removed 4 bases from V and 1 base from J, with 15 bases in between. In DNA, the CDR3 is TGTGCCAGCAGTTCGCTGCGGGGACCCCGCACAGATACGCAGTATTTT. Translation gives CASSSLRGPRTDTQYF.

The V gene is TRBV7-2, the J gene TRBJ2-1; 9 bases agree with TRBD2. CDR3 size: 15 residues. Germline loops: CDR1 SGHTA, CDR2 FQGNSA. The J segment lost 7 bases and the V segment lost 0 bases, leaving 4 bases of the junction unmatched. The CDR3 DNA follows: TGTGCCAGCAGCTTAGCTAGCGGGAGACTGAATGAGCAGTTCTTC. As protein: CASSLASGRLNEQFF.

This clonotype was counted only a few times. The chain has TRBV28 and TRBJ1-2; maybe TRBD1 (5 bases). The CDR3 runs to 15 residues. V was shortened by 5 bases and J by 0 bases, with 13 bases between the two germline ends. Germline V gene lookup returns CDR1 MDHEN and CDR2 SYDVKM. The CDR3 here is CASSLPRGANYGYTF. The CDR3 nucleotides are TGTGCCAGCAGTCTCCCCCGGGGGGCTAACTATGGCTACACCTTC.

This clonotype was observed a handful of times. The genes are TRBV7-2 and TRBJ2-7; TRBD1 matches at 8 bases. CDR1 is SGHTA and CDR2 is FQGNSA in the germline V gene. CDR3 length: 15 amino acids. Trimming cost V 7 bases and J 2 bases; bases outside gene matches: 10. This CDR3 reads CASTAGTGPTYEQYF. The CDR3 coding sequence is TGTGCCAGCACCGCCGGGACAGGCCCAACCTACGAGCAGTACTTC.

The chain has TRBV4-3 and TRBJ2-5, with D tentatively TRBD2 (6 bases). The CDR3 totals 17 residues. With 1 base removed from V and 3 bases from J, the gap between germline ends came to 18 bases. The V gene's germline CDR1 is LGHNA and CDR2 YSLEER. Here the CDR3 reads CASSQGSGYLGEETQYF. The CDR3, as DNA: TGCGCCAGCAGCCAAGGTAGCGGCTATCTGGGAGAAGAGACCCAGTACTTC.

This clonotype was observed a few times. A read error may produce the germline difference seen at one junction end. This rearrangement joins TRBV7-2 to TRBJ2-5; 12 positions agree with TRBD2. CDR3 length: 14 residues. Per germline, CDR1 SGHTA and CDR2 FQGNSA. The CDR3 is CASSLVLLAGGLVF. The CDR3 DNA follows: TGTGCCAGCAGCTTAGTTTTACTAGCGGGGGGCCTGGTCTTC.

This clonotype showed up many times. This rearrangement joins TRBV20-1 to TRBJ2-1; 7 bases fit TRBD1. The V segment lost 6 bases and the J segment 3 bases; nucleotides outside the gene matches: 5. CDR3 length equals 13 residues. Germline V gene sequence: CDR1 DFQATT, CDR2 SNEGSKA (reference sequence). Here the CDR3 DNA reads TGCAGTGCCGAACGGGACAGCTACAATGAGCAGTTCTTC. Translating it yields CSAERDSYNEQFF.

The chain is built from TRBV7-2 and TRBJ2-2; the match to TRBD1 covers 7 bases. The CDR3 is made up of 15 amino acids. The V segment lost 0 bases and the J segment 8 bases; nucleotides outside the gene matches: 6. The germline V gene encodes CDR1 SGHTA and CDR2 FQGNSA. The CDR3 protein is CASSLARTGVGELFF. The CDR3 DNA reads TGTGCCAGCAGCTTAGCCCGGACAGGAGTAGGGGAGCTGTTTTTT.

In its sample, this clonotype was seen many times. V gene TRBV14 combines with J gene TRBJ2-1, with a weak D call TRBD2 (6 bases). V was cut by 4 bases and J by 1 base, with 8 bases left in between. The CDR3 runs 14 residues. CDR1 and CDR2 from the germline V gene are SGHDN and FVKESK. The CDR3 protein is CASSRGGSYNEQFF. CDR3 in DNA: TGTGCCAGCAGCCGGGGAGGTTCCTACAATGAGCAGTTCTTC.

The V and J genes are TRBV15 and TRBJ2-2; possibly TRBD1 or TRBD2 for D (6 bases each). The ends were cut back, 5 bases at V and 4 bases at J, with 11 bases in the middle. This CDR3 has 14 residues. Germline V gene lookup returns CDR1 LNHNV and CDR2 YYDKDF (reference sequence). The CDR3 region is CATSWGAGTGELFF. In nucleotides, the CDR3 is TGTGCCACCAGCTGGGGGGCTGGCACCGGGGAGCTGTTTTTT.

This clonotype was seen a few times. CDR3 amino acids: CASSQTKSNQPQHF. DNA of the CDR3: TGTGCCAGCAGCCAGACGAAGAGTAATCAGCCCCAGCATTTT. This chain links TRBV3-1 with TRBJ1-5; D is undetermined. Germline V gene data show CDR1 as LGHDT and CDR2 as YNNKEL (reference sequence). Trimming shortened V by 3 bases and J by 4 bases, and 10 bases separated the two germline ends. The CDR3 loop spans 14 amino acids.

The rearrangement uses TRBV10-2 and TRBJ2-3; D is possibly TRBD1 or TRBD2 (5 bases each). This CDR3 has 18 amino acids. The V gene lost 4 bases and the J gene lost 4 bases, with 24 bases spanning the gap. Germline CDR1 reads WSHSY; CDR2 reads SAAADI. The CDR3 nucleotides read TGCGCCAGCAGTGCAGGGCCCCAAAAACGGAGGTTCTCAGATACGCAGTATTTT. Its translation is CASSAGPQKRRFSDTQYF.

V usage is TRBV20-1 and J usage is TRBJ2-3; D is perhaps TRBD2 (7 bases). Trimming shortened V by 0 bases and J by 4 bases, and 17 bases separated the two germline ends. Germline V CDR1 and CDR2: DFQATT, SNEGSKA (reference sequence). CDR3 length equals 16 residues. The CDR3 loop reads CSARDSSGGASDTQYF. CDR3 in DNA: TGCAGTGCTAGAGATTCTTCGGGGGGCGCGTCAGATACGCAGTATTTT.

This clonotype was detected ten times or more. This chain connects TRBV24-1 to TRBJ2-5; D is unresolved. Germline V lookup: CDR1 KGHDR, CDR2 SFDVKD. This CDR3 contains 13 residues. V lost 4 bases to trimming and J lost 2 bases, with 7 bases between them. Here the CDR3 reads CATSEGIQETQYF. CDR3 nucleotides: TGTGCCACCAGTGAGGGCATACAAGAGACCCAGTACTTC.

There are a few counts of this clonotype. The V call is TRBV12-3 or TRBV12-4, the J call TRBJ2-3; 9 bases are shared with TRBD2. V was clipped by 3 bases and J by 4 bases; unmatched bases: 2. This CDR3 is 14 amino acids long. The CDR3 spells CASSLREGPDTQYF. The CDR3 DNA reads as TGTGCCAGCAGTTTGCGGGAGGGCCCAGATACGCAGTATTTT.

The rearrangement uses TRBV7-2 and TRBJ2-1; 8 bases line up with TRBD2. Germline CDR1 SGHTA, CDR2 FQGNSA. The CDR3 has 15 amino acids. V was pared by 2 bases and J by 6 bases, with 6 bases of the junction left unmatched. The CDR3 DNA sequence: TGTGCCAGCAGCTTACCGGGACTAGGGTCCAATGAGCAGTTCTTC. Protein sequence: CASSLPGLGSNEQFF.

The genes are TRBV6-1 and TRBJ2-7; possible D gene TRBD1, 5 bases. This CDR3 spans 15 amino acids. The germline V gene has CDR1 MNHNS and CDR2 SASEGT. Trimming removed 7 bases at V and 5 bases at J, with 21 bases between. CDR3 sequence: CASISLGAGPHEQYF. DNA of the CDR3: TGTGCCAGCATCTCTCTAGGGGCAGGTCCCCACGAGCAGTACTTC.